The subject of this entry is one TCR beta chain. The sample belongs to a study of monozygotic twins with inflammatory bowel disease. This CDR3 is 18 amino acids long. Looked up from germline, CDR1 is SGHNT and CDR2 is YYREEE (reference sequence). One entry per CDR3 protein, without DNA, is what TCRdb gives after re-calling the 5' RACE reads. The repertoire table contains approximately 160,000 distinct CDR3 sequences. The origin of this receptor is a human donor with ulcerative colitis or Crohn's disease, or a healthy co-twin of an affected twin (not recorded which). V gene TRBV5-4 combines with J gene TRBJ2-3; lacking DNA, the TRBD2 call made by TCRdb goes unchecked. Sequencing input: blood. The CDR3 sequence: CASSLVASGRLGGDTQYF.